This record covers a single TCR beta chain. The sample is drawn from a study of blood T cell repertoires in COVID-19. About the study: Researchers got acute and convalescent COVID-19 samples from the United States, Italy and Spain.

The study drew participants aged about 18 to 90 years from 20 to 30 US areas. TCRdb's copy holds only in-frame clones and misses some; the assay was immunoSEQ multiplex PCR. The data contain about 400,000 clones, nearly 90% of them singletons. Germline-derived CDR1 and CDR2 are MDHEN and SYDVKM. Trimming removed 2 bases from V and 0 bases from J; junction bases left unmatched: 5. The CDR3 sequence is 17 residues long. The V call is TRBV28, the J call TRBJ1-3, with TRBD1 identical over 9 bases. Sequencing was performed on PBMCs or T cells enriched from blood (not recorded which). The sequence came from a woman under 30 with acute COVID-19. The CDR3 is CASSLAGTGSSGNTIYF. The CDR3 region has the DNA TGTGCCAGCAGTTTAGCCGGGACAGGGAGCTCTGGAAACACCATATATTTT. The variable domain in full, with the rest retrieved from reference TRBV28 and TRBJ1-3, is DVKVTQSSRYLVKRTGEKVFLECVQDMDHENMFWYRQDPGLGLRLIYFSYDVKMKEKGDIPEGYSVSREKKERFSLILESASTNQTSMYLCASSLAGTGSSGNTIYFGEGSWLTVV.